Sequencing of this TCR beta chain was carried out in a study of blood T cell repertoires in COVID-19. V lost 6 bases, J lost 5 bases, and 8 bases stayed unmatched. The CDR3 is 14 amino acids. Germline loops: CDR1 MNHEY, CDR2 SVGAGI. Using immunoSEQ multiplex PCR, the repertoire was profiled, and TCRdb retains in-frame clones only, with some absent. Here the sample spans about 300,000 clones, roughly 88% being singletons. The V call is TRBV6-5, the J call TRBJ2-5; 8 positions match TRBD1. Specimen: peripheral blood. This receptor was obtained from a woman in her 30s with COVID-19, enrolled during active disease. In DNA, the CDR3 is TGTGCCAGCAGCCAGGACAGGGTTCGGGAGACCCAGTACTTC. It is translated as CASSQDRVRETQYF.